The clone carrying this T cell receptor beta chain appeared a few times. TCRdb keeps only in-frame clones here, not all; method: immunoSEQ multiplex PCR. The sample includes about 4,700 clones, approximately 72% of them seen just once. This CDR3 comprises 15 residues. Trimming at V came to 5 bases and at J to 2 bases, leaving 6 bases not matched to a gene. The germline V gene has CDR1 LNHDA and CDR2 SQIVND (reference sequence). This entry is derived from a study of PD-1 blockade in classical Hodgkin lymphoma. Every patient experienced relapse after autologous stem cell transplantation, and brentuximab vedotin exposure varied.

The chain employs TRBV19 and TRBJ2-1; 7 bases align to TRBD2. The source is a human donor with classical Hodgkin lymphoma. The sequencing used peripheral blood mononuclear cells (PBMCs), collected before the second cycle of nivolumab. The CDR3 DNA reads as TGTGCCAGTAGTGTTCAGAGCGGGACCTACAATGAGCAGTTCTTC. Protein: CASSVQSGTYNEQFF.